What follows is one T cell receptor beta chain and its context. This clone was seen a handful of times. Which antigen it targets is not known. Per-nucleotide qualities are absent, and no much larger clonotype sits a single base away. This specimen belongs to a study of blood T cell repertoires in COVID-19 (dated by TCRdb to 2020 to 2022). The study in broad terms: Collaborator samples came from the United States, Italy and Spain and covered acute and convalescent phases of COVID-19. The samples were drawn from the first 160 participants of the ongoing ImmuneRACE study and from 1,254 subjects provided by 6 global collaborators. The prospective study material was composed of cDNA or gDNA derived from T cells, B-cell-depleted T cells, or PBMCs. Sample metadata almost always included a de-identified subject ID, COVID-19 status, age in years and sex. The repertoires were released in a freely available public database intended as a resource for research on the immune response to SARS-CoV-2. Deeply sampled blood TCRbeta repertoires from subjects exposed to, actively infected with, or recovered from COVID-19 were included in the dataset. HLA class I and class II types, where available, came from metadata supplied by the sample provider rather than from assay-based typing. Overall results and qualifications from the work: The quantity of clinical and demographic metadata differed by source and by participant and was supplied without curation.

The immunoSEQ Assay, a bias-controlled multiplex PCR, was used to amplify TCRbeta CDR3 regions from genomic DNA. The published analysis was carried out like this. Within the assay, amplification of reference gene primers was used to estimate how many nucleated cells each sample contained. To quantify the absolute abundance of each unique TCRbeta CDR3 rearrangement, sequence reads were collapsed and filtered. Productive Simpson clonality was computed per sample as the square root of Simpson's diversity index over productive rearrangements. TCRdb holds this immuneACCESS table with in-frame rearrangements only. Some clones are missing; in checked studies, unresolved V genes explain under half, and the rest has no known cause. Clonal size and the V and J genes are those of that table, whereas D and trimming came from the DNA. The sample contains around 300,000 clones, over 75% of them found a single time. Roughly 9.1% of the sample rests with the top ten.

Compared with germline, V lacks 3 bases and J lacks 5 bases; bases without a gene match: 7. The germline V gene encodes CDR1 MGHDK and CDR2 SYGVNS. The CDR3, from cysteine to phenylalanine, totals 15 residues. Just the 45-base CDR3 DNA is kept, in frame starting at base 1. Each collaborating institution followed its own protocols to collect whole blood in K2EDTA tubes. For TCRbeta analysis, collaborators shipped samples in one of three forms: frozen whole blood, isolated PBMCs, or DNA extracted from either of those sample types. This clonotype was obtained from a man younger than 35 with active or convalescent COVID-19. The specimen sequenced was peripheral blood. Rearrangement joined TRBV25-1 to TRBJ1-1; 9 nucleotides in the junction match TRBD1. The CDR3 region reads CASSEIQGAKTEAFF. Here is the DNA: TGTGCCAGCAGTGAGATACAGGGGGCAAAAACTGAAGCTTTCTTT.